These T cell receptor beta chains were read from a single sample in a study of early T cells in non-severe SARS-CoV-2 infection. TCRdb reprocessed the 5' RACE reads via MiXCR and lists one record per CDR3 protein. This table holds 100,000 or so distinct CDR3 sequences, around 12% found once. The sequencing sample was made of whole blood. Every receptor here comes from an adult who was a healthcare worker with PCR-confirmed SARS-CoV-2 infection or an uninfected control (not recorded which). Each CDR3 is given with its conserved first and last residue. A D gene is named only where the DNA matches it firmly. Not every row has a clone size; where given, it reads once, few, many or a size class.

v_call	clone_size	d_call	j_call	cdr3_aa	cdr3_nt
TRBV7-9	-	-	TRBJ1-1	CASSLSTVNTEAFF	TGTGCCAGCAGCTTAAGCACCGTGAACACTGAAGCTTTCTTT
TRBV5-1	few	-	TRBJ1-3	CASSGGRNTIYF	TGCGCCAGCAGCGGGGGCAGAAACACCATATATTTT
TRBV7-9	-	-	TRBJ2-3	CASSLVTGRMSRNTQYF	TGTGCCAGCAGCTTAGTTACAGGGAGAATGTCCAGGAATACGCAGTATTTT
TRBV6-2/TRBV6-3	-	TRBD1	TRBJ1-5	CASTPARDRGNQPQHF	TGTGCCAGCACCCCCGCGCGGGACAGGGGCAATCAGCCCCAGCATTTT
TRBV7-2	-	TRBD2	TRBJ2-3	CASITSGLATDTQYF	TGTGCCAGCATCACATCGGGACTAGCGACCGATACGCAGTATTTT
TRBV2	few	-	TRBJ2-1	CASRVGYHNEQFF	TGTGCCAGCAGGGTGGGGTACCACAATGAGCAGTTCTTC
TRBV28	-	-	TRBJ2-7	CASSQQARYEQYF	TGTGCCAGCAGCCAACAGGCAAGATACGAGCAGTACTTC
TRBV3-1	many	-	TRBJ1-2	CASSQEQGRYYGYTF	TGTGCCAGCAGCCAAGAACAGGGACGCTACTATGGCTACACCTTC
TRBV7-8	many	TRBD2	TRBJ2-3	CASSESGRNSTDTQYF	TGTGCCAGCAGCGAAAGCGGGAGAAATAGCACAGATACGCAGTATTTT
TRBV30	-	-	TRBJ2-6	CAWGSGANVLTF	TGTGCCTGGGGATCTGGGGCCAACGTCCTGACTTTC
TRBV19	many	-	TRBJ2-5	CASSIGGPQETQYF	TGTGCCAGTAGTATAGGAGGACCTCAAGAGACCCAGTACTTC
TRBV28	few	-	TRBJ1-5	CASSLQGTGNQPQHF	TGTGCCAGCAGTTTACAGGGGACGGGCAATCAGCCCCAGCATTTT
TRBV28	few	-	TRBJ2-7	CASTVGGVYEQYF	TGTGCCAGCACCGTAGGGGGGGTCTACGAGCAGTACTTC
TRBV19	-	TRBD1	TRBJ2-7	CASSMRAGGGEQYF	TGTGCCAGTAGTATGCGGGCAGGGGGCGGCGAGCAGTACTTC
TRBV11-2	many	-	TRBJ1-1	CASSFWGNPEAFF	TGTGCCAGCAGCTTTTGGGGTAACCCTGAAGCTTTCTTT
TRBV4-1	many	-	TRBJ2-1	CASSQVKIVTEQFF	TGCGCCAGCAGCCAAGTTAAAATCGTTACAGAGCAGTTCTTC
TRBV20-1	few	-	TRBJ2-7	CSAGETRLSLGYEQYF	TGCAGTGCTGGAGAGACGCGACTATCCCTAGGCTACGAGCAGTACTTC
TRBV20-1	-	TRBD1	TRBJ1-1	CSPRQGRENTEAFF	TGCAGTCCCCGACAGGGAAGGGAGAACACTGAAGCTTTCTTT
TRBV28	-	TRBD2	TRBJ2-7	CASNLAGVWYEQYF	TGTGCCAGCAACCTAGCGGGGGTCTGGTACGAGCAGTACTTC
TRBV27	-	-	TRBJ2-6	CANTNVLTF	TGTGCCAACACCAACGTCCTGACTTTC
TRBV9	-	-	TRBJ1-2	CASSGVLDGYTF	TGTGCCAGCAGCGGGGTATTGGATGGCTACACCTTC
TRBV7-3	many	TRBD1	TRBJ2-6	CASSVLDRGGVAGANVLTF	TGTGCCAGCAGCGTATTAGACAGGGGAGGAGTGGCTGGGGCCAACGTCCTGACTTTC
TRBV7-9	-	-	TRBJ1-6	CASSLQDSRNSPLHF	TGTGCCAGCAGCTTACAGGACAGCCGTAATTCACCCCTCCACTTT
TRBV14	many	-	TRBJ2-1	CASSRPGSYHNEQFF	TGTGCCAGCAGCCGCCCCGGATCGTATCACAATGAGCAGTTCTTC
TRBV18	many	-	TRBJ2-5	CASSVAELGTQYF	TGTGCCAGCTCGGTAGCGGAGTTGGGGACCCAGTACTTC
TRBV11-2	many	-	TRBJ1-2	CASSLASSGFVLGYGYTF	TGTGCCAGCAGCTTAGCCTCGTCCGGGTTTGTTTTAGGCTATGGCTACACCTTC
TRBV11-2	-	-	TRBJ2-5	CVSSLARGETQYF	TGTGTCAGCAGCTTAGCACGGGGGGAGACCCAGTACTTC
TRBV29-1	once	-	TRBJ1-2	CSVETVPYGYTF	TGCAGCGTCGAGACAGTCCCCTATGGCTACACCTTC
TRBV6-2/TRBV6-3	many	-	TRBJ2-1	CASVENAYNEQFF	TGTGCCAGCGTCGAGAACGCCTACAATGAGCAGTTCTTC
TRBV20-1	few	-	TRBJ2-7	CSARVLAPYEQYF	TGCAGTGCTAGAGTCTTAGCGCCCTACGAGCAGTACTTC
TRBV12-3/TRBV12-4	many	TRBD2	TRBJ2-1	CASSLTSGRALGVQFF	TGTGCCAGCAGCCTGACTAGCGGGAGGGCCCTGGGAGTGCAGTTCTTC
TRBV20-1	-	TRBD1	TRBJ1-2	CSADGTGPGYTF	TGCAGTGCGGATGGGACAGGGCCTGGCTACACCTTC
TRBV19	-	-	TRBJ2-3	CASRPTLGDTQYF	TGTGCCAGTAGACCGACCCTAGGGGATACGCAGTATTTT
TRBV5-4	-	-	TRBJ1-1	CASSESTHSEAFF	TGTGCCAGCAGTGAATCCACGCACTCCGAAGCTTTCTTT
TRBV6-9	few	TRBD1	TRBJ1-1	CASSSRDRGRRNTEAFF	TGTGCCAGCAGTTCCCGGGACAGGGGCCGTAGGAACACTGAAGCTTTCTTT
TRBV4-3	many	TRBD2	TRBJ2-3	CASSQVQRGSTDTQYF	TGCGCCAGCAGCCAAGTCCAGCGGGGTAGCACAGATACGCAGTATTTT
TRBV20-1	-	TRBD2	TRBJ2-7	CSASGRAFNQRF	TGCAGTGCTAGCGGGAGGGCCTTCAACCAACGCTTC
TRBV7-2	many	TRBD1	TRBJ1-6	CASSLGQGVNSPLHF	TGTGCCAGCAGCTTAGGACAGGGCGTTAATTCACCCCTCCACTTT
TRBV4-1	few	-	TRBJ2-7	CASSQVTEIAYEQYF	TGCGCCAGCAGCCAAGTCACAGAAATAGCCTACGAGCAGTACTTC
TRBV28	many	-	TRBJ1-1	CASSLTGLYHTEAFF	TGTGCCAGCAGTTTAACCGGACTCTACCACACTGAAGCTTTCTTT
TRBV6-5	many	TRBD1	TRBJ1-1	CASSFLYRGQAAIGAFF	TGTGCCAGCAGTTTCCTCTACAGGGGACAGGCCGCTATTGGAGCTTTCTTT
TRBV9	many	-	TRBJ1-1	CASSASVGATGTEAFF	TGTGCCAGCAGCGCCTCAGTCGGGGCCACTGGGACTGAAGCTTTCTTT